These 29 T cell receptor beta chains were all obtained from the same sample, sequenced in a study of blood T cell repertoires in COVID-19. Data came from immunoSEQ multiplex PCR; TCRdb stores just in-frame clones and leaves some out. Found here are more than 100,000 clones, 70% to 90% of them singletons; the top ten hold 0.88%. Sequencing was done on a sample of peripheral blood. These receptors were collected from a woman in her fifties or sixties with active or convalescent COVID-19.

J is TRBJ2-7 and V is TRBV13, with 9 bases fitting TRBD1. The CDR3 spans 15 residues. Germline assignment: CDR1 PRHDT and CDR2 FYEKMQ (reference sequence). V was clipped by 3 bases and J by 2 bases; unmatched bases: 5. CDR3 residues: CASSLGTGSPYEQYF. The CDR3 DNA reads TGTGCCAGCAGCTTGGGGACAGGGTCCCCCTACGAGCAGTACTTC.

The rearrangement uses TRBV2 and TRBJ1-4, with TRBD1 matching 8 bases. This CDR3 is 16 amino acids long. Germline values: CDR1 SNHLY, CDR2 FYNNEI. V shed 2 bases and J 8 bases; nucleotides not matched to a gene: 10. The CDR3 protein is CASSEPQFRQGEKLFF. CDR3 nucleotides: TGTGCCAGCAGTGAACCCCAATTCCGACAGGGGGAAAAACTGTTTTTT.

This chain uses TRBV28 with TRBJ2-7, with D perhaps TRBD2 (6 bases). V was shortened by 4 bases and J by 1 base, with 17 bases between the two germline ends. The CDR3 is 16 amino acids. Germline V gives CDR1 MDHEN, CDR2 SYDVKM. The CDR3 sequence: CASSSPGAGESYEQYF. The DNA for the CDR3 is TGTGCCAGCAGTTCCCCCGGAGCGGGTGAATCCTACGAGCAGTACTTC.

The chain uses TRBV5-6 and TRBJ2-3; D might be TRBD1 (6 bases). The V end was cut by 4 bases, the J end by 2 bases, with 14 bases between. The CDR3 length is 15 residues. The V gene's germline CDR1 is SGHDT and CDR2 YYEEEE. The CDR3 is CASSRQGRLTDTQYF. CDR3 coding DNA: TGTGCCAGCAGCCGTCAGGGGCGTCTCACAGATACGCAGTATTTT.

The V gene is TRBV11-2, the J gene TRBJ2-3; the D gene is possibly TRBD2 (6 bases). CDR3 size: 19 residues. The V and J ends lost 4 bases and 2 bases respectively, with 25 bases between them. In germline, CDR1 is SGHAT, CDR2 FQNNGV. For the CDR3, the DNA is TGTGCCAGCAGCTCAACACCTTCCTTTAGCGGTTCCAACACAGATACGCAGTATTTT. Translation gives CASSSTPSFSGSNTDTQYF.

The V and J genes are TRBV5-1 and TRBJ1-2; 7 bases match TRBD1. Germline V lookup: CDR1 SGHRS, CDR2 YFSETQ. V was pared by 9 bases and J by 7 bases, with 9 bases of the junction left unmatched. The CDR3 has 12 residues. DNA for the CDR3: TGCGCCACCTCGACAGGGAGTAGTGGCTACACCTTC. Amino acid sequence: CATSTGSSGYTF.

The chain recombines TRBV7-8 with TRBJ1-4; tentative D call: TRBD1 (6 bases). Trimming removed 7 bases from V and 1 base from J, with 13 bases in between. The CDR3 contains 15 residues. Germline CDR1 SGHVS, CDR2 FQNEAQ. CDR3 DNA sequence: TGTGCCAGCATGATACAACAGGGAACTAATGAAAAACTGTTTTTT. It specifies CASMIQQGTNEKLFF.

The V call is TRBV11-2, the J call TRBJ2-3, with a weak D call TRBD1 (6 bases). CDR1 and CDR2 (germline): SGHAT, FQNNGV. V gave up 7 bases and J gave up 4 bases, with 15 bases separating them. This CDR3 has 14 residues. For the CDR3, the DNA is TGTGCCAGCACTGGGGGCCTCTGGGCAGATACGCAGTATTTT. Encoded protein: CASTGGLWADTQYF.

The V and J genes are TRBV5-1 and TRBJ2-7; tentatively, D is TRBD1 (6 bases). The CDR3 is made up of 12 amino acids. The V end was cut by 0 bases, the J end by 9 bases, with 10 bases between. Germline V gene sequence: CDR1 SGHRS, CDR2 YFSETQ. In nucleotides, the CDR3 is TGCGCCAGCAGCTTGGTAGGGGGATCGCAGTACTTC. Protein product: CASSLVGGSQYF.

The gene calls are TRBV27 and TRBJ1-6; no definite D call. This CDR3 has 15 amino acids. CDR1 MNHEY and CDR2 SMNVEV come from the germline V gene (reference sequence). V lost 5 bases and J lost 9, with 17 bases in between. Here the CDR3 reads CASSHGGEGSSPLHF. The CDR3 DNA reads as TGTGCCAGCAGTCACGGCGGGGAAGGTAGTTCACCCCTCCACTTT.

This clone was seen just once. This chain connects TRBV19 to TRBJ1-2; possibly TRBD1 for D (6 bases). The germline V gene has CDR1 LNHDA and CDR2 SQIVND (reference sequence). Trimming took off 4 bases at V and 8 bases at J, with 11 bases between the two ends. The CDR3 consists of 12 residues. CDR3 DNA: TGTGCCAGTAGTAAAAACAGGGAGGGCTACACCTTC. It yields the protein CASSKNREGYTF.

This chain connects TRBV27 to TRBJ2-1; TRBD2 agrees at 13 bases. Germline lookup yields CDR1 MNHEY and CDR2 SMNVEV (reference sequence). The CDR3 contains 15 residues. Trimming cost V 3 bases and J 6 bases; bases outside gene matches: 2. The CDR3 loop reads CASSFTSGRANEQFF. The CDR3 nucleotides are TGTGCCAGCAGTTTTACTAGCGGGAGGGCCAATGAGCAGTTCTTC.

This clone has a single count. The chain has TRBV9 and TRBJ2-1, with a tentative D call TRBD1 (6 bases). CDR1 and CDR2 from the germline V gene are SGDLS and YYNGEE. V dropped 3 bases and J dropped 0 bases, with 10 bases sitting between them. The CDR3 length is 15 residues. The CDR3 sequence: CASSAGDHSYNEQFF. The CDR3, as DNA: TGTGCCAGCAGCGCAGGGGACCACTCCTACAATGAGCAGTTCTTC.

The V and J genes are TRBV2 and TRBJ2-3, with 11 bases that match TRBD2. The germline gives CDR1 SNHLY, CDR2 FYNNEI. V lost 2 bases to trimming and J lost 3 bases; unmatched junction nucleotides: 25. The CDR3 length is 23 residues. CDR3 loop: CASSESTLDSGRASDRPTDTQYF. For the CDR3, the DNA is TGTGCCAGCAGTGAATCTACCCTGGATAGCGGGAGGGCATCCGACCGCCCGACAGATACGCAGTATTTT.

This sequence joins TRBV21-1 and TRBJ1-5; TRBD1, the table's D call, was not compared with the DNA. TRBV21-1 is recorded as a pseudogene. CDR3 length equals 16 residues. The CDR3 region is CASSNRGPNSNQPQHF. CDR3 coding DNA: TGTGCCAGCAGCAACAGGGGGCCTAATAGCAATCAGCCCCAGCATTTT.

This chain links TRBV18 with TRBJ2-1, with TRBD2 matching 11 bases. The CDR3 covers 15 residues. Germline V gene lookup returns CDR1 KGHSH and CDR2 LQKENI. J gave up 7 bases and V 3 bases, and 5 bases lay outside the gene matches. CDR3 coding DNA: TGTGCCAGCTCACCTGGGACTAGCGGAGGGAATGAGCAGTTCTTC. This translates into CASSPGTSGGNEQFF.

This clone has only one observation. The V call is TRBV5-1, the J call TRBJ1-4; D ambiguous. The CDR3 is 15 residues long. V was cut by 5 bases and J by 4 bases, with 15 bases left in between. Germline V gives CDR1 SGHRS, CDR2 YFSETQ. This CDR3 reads CASRVDFLGNEKLFF. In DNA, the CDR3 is TGCGCCAGCAGGGTCGACTTTCTCGGTAATGAAAAACTGTTTTTT.

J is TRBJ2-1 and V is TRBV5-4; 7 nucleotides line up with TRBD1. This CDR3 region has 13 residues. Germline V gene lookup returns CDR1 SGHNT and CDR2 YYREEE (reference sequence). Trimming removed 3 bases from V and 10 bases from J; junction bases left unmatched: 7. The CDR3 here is CASSSEQGQEQFF. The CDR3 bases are TGTGCCAGCAGCTCAGAACAGGGGCAGGAGCAGTTCTTC.

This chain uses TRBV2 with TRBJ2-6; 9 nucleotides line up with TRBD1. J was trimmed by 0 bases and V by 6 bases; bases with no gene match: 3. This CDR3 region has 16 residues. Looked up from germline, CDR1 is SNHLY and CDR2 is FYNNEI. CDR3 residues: CASRRDRDSGANVLTF. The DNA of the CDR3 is TGTGCCAGCAGAAGGGACAGGGACTCTGGGGCCAACGTCCTGACTTTC.

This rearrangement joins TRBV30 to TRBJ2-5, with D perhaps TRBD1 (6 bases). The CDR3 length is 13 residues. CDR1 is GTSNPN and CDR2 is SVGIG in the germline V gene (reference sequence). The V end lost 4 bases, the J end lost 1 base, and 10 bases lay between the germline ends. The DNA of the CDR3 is TGTGCCTGGACCTTCAGGGGCCAAGAGACCCAGTACTTC. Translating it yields CAWTFRGQETQYF.

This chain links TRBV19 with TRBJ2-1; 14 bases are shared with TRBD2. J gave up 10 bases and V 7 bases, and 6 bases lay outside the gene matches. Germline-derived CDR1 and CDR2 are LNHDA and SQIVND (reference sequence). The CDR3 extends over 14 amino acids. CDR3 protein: CASTGTSGSGEQFF. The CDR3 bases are TGTGCCAGTACGGGGACTAGCGGGAGCGGGGAGCAGTTCTTC. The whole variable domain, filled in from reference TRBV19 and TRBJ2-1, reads DGGITQSPKYLFRKEGQNVTLSCEQNLNHDAMYWYRQDPGQGLRLIYYSQIVNDFQKGDIAEGYSVSREKKESFPLTVTSAQKNPTAFYLCASTGTSGSGEQFFGPGTRLTVL.

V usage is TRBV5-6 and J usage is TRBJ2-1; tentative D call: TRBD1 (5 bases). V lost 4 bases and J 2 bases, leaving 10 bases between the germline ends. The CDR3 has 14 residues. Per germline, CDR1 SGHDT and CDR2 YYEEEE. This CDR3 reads CASSPGAAYNEQFF. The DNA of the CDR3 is TGTGCCAGCAGCCCTGGGGCGGCCTACAATGAGCAGTTCTTC. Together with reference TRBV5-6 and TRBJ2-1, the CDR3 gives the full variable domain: DAGVTQSPTHLIKTRGQQVTLRCSPKSGHDTVSWYQQALGQGPQFIFQYYEEEERQRGNFPDRFSGHQFPNYSSELNVNALLLGDSALYLCASSPGAAYNEQFFGPGTRLTVL.

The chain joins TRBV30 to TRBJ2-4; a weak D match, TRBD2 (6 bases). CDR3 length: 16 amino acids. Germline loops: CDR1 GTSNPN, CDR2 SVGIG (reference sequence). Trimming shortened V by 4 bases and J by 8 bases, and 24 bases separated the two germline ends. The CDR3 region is CAWKIGGFNLEDIQYF. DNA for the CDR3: TGTGCCTGGAAGATTGGGGGGTTCAACCTCGAAGACATTCAGTACTTC.

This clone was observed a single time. CDR3 sequence: CASSGSGRRETQYF. DNA of the CDR3: TGTGCCAGCAGCGGAAGCGGGAGACGAGAGACCCAGTACTTC. The chain couples TRBV9 to TRBJ2-5, with 8 nucleotides matching TRBD2. This CDR3 has 14 amino acids. Germline V lookup: CDR1 SGDLS, CDR2 YYNGEE. Trimming cost V 3 bases and J 4 bases; bases outside gene matches: 5.

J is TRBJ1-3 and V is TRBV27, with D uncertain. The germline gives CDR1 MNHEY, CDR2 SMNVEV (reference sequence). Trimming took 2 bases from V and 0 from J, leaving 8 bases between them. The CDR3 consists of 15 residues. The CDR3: CASSLRGYSGNTIYF. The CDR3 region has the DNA TGTGCCAGCAGTTTAAGAGGTTACTCTGGAAACACCATATATTTT.

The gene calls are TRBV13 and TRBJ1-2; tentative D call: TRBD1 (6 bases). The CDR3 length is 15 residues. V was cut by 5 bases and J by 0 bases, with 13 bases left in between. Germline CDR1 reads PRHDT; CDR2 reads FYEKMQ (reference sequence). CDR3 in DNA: TGTGCCAGCAGCACCCGGGACATAACTAACTATGGCTACACCTTC. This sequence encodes CASSTRDITNYGYTF.

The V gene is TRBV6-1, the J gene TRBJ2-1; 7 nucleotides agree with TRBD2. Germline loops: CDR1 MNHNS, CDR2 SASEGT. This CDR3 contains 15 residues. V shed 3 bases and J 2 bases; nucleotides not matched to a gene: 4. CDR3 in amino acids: CASSELAEPYNEQFF. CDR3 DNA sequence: TGTGCCAGCAGTGAGCTAGCGGAGCCCTACAATGAGCAGTTCTTC.

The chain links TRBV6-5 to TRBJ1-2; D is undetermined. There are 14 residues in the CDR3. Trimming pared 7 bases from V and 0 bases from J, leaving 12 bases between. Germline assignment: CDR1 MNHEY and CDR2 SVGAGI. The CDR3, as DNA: TGTGCCAGCATGTCACAGAGAGCTAACTATGGCTACACCTTC. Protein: CASMSQRANYGYTF.

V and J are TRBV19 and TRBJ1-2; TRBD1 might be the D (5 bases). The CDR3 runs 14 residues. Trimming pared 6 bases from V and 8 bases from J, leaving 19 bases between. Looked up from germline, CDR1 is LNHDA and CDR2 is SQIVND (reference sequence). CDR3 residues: CASSAGTAGVGYTF. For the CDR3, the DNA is TGTGCCAGTAGCGCCGGGACTGCCGGTGTAGGCTACACCTTC.